This T cell receptor beta chain came from a study of blood T cell repertoires in COVID-19. Study in general: Samples representing acute and convalescent COVID-19 were sourced from the United States, Italy and Spain. The analysed material was cDNA or gDNA that came from T cells, B-cell-depleted T cells, or PBMCs.

The authors' processing: Reference gene primers were amplified, and this amplification served to estimate nucleated cell counts. Produced via immunoSEQ multiplex PCR; TCRdb's table is partial and in-frame only. D and trimming were read from the DNA, whereas the V and J calls and clone size are those reported in that table. The sample shows over 150,000 clones, roughly 84% of them seen only once. The V and J ends lost 5 bases and 7 bases, in that order; junction bases with no gene match: 8. The CDR3 has 15 amino acids. Germline V CDR1 and CDR2: SGHRS, YFSETQ. This rearrangement joins TRBV5-1 to TRBJ2-2, with 10 bases fitting TRBD1. The TCR was taken from a woman between 55 and 75 years old with COVID-19, enrolled during active disease. The source material was peripheral blood. CDR3 nucleotide sequence: TGCGCCAGCAGGAGTCGGACAGGGGGAGGCGGGGAGCTGTTTTTT. This sequence encodes CASRSRTGGGGELFF. Drawing the rest from reference TRBV5-1 and TRBJ2-2, the complete variable domain is KAGVTQTPRYLIKTRGQQVTLSCSPISGHRSVSWYQQTPGQGLQFLFEYFSETQRNKGNFPGRFSGRQFSNSRSEMNVSTLELGDSALYLCASRSRTGGGGELFFGEGSRLTVL.